This T cell receptor (beta chain) comes out of a study of post-analysis software for immune sequencing data. Looking at the study overall: Relapsing-remitting, secondary progressive and progressive-relapsing courses of multiple sclerosis were included. Study-wide results and caveats: Controls showed lower frequencies than patients for several TRBV segments, and TRBV5-6, TRBV5-1 and TRBV20-1 were among these.

Carried by the TCR beta cDNA libraries were unique molecular identifiers. Starting from roughly 1 to 10 million T cells, the study yielded roughly 0.5 million cDNA molecules. TCRdb ran MiXCR on the PCR reads and lists one entry per CDR3 protein. Of about 380,000 distinct CDR3 sequences listed, roughly 35% are singletons. CDR3 length: 15 residues. Germline loops: CDR1 SGHRS, CDR2 YFSETQ. Of note for this clonotype: Its matching antigen is unknown.

The clonotype comes from a girl aged 10 to 17 with multiple sclerosis. The sequencing input was blood. This chain links TRBV5-1 with TRBJ2-7; D could derive from TRBD1 or TRBD2 (5 bases each). The J call is doubtful: the DNA matches TRBJ2-5 better. The CDR3 DNA is TGCGCCAGCAGCTACGCCACGGATGGGGGAGAGACCCAGTACTTC. Translated, it gives CASSYATDGGETQYF.